This T cell receptor (beta chain) originates from a study of CD8 T cells in ankylosing spondylitis. Remarks on this clonotype: Its matching antigen is unknown.

The study's findings and limits: Clones linked to disease, bearing a CD8+ phenotype, were relatively rare in peripheral blood. Typical of ankylosing spondylitis blood, it appeared, was a TCR beta motif of fewer than ten highly homologous variants. Reported data indicate significant enrichment of disease-linked clones within matched ankylosing spondylitis synovial fluid.

Researchers built TCR beta libraries using quantitative 5'-RACE with molecular barcodes. Via MiXCR, TCRdb re-called the 5' RACE reads, giving one row per CDR3 protein. The data show about 330,000 distinct CDR3 sequences, 7.5% to 9% seen once. This CDR3 is 12 amino acids long. The V end lost 7 bases, the J end lost 5 bases, and 12 bases lay between the germline ends. Germline CDR1 reads MDHEN; CDR2 reads SYDVKM. The chain joins TRBV28 to TRBJ2-7; weak D call: TRBD1 (5 bases). Sequenced: blood, either unsorted or a sorted T cell fraction (not recorded which). The source is a male donor with ankylosing spondylitis. This chain's CDR3 is CASTPGIHEQYF. Written as DNA, the CDR3 is TGTGCCAGCACCCCAGGGATCCACGAGCAGTACTTC.